This entry is about one T cell receptor (beta chain). This specimen comes from a study of blood T cell repertoires in COVID-19. Study in general: Acute and convalescent COVID-19 specimens originated in the United States, Italy and Spain. Nucleic acid was either cDNA or gDNA, and it came from T cells, B-cell-depleted T cells, or PBMCs.

The V end lost 4 bases, the J end lost 4 bases, and 10 bases lay between the germline ends. The CDR3 consists of 13 residues. Germline lookup yields CDR1 LGHDT and CDR2 YNNKEL (reference sequence). Original data processing: Counts of nucleated cells, estimated from reference gene primer amplification, were obtained. Measured with immunoSEQ multiplex PCR; TCRdb has only the in-frame clones, and not every one. V and J calls and clone size are given by that table; D and trimming were obtained from the DNA. This sample has about 25,000 clones, with about 89% found just once. The chain couples TRBV3-1 (or the pseudogene TRBV3-2) to TRBJ1-2; tentative D call: TRBD1 (6 bases). Sequencing was carried out using peripheral blood. This receptor was obtained from a man between 65 and 85 years old with active COVID-19. The CDR3 DNA reads TGTGCCAGCAGCCCGACAGGCAGCTATGGCTACACCTTC. Its protein product is CASSPTGSYGYTF.